The next 23 T cell receptor beta chains were all read from a single sample in a study of early stage breast cancer tumors. Generated by immunoSEQ multiplex PCR, the TCRdb table keeps only in-frame clones and is missing some. The sample yields 25,000 to 35,000 clones, roughly 50% seen once. Sequenced: breast tumor tissue. These receptors were obtained from a person in their fifties with breast cancer.

This chain connects TRBV5-6 to TRBJ2-1, with 12 bases aligning to TRBD2. CDR3 size: 15 residues. Trimming removed 2 bases from V and 6 bases from J; junction bases left unmatched: 3. The germline V gene has CDR1 SGHDT and CDR2 YYEEEE. The CDR3 sequence: CASSFLLAGGNEQFF. In nucleotides, the CDR3 is TGTGCCAGCAGCTTCTTACTAGCGGGAGGCAATGAGCAGTTCTTC.

The chain has TRBV11-3 and TRBJ2-7; D remains ambiguous. The germline V gene has CDR1 SGHNT and CDR2 YENEEA. This CDR3 region has 13 residues. The germline V and J ends were trimmed by 3 bases and 4 bases, with 10 bases remaining between them. In nucleotides, the CDR3 is TGTGCCAGCAGCTTTCGTAGGGAATACGAGCAGTACTTC. The encoded protein is CASSFRREYEQYF.

This clone was recorded a few times. The chain couples TRBV5-1 to TRBJ2-3; D may be TRBD2 (5 bases). The V gene lost 0 bases and the J gene lost 5 bases, with 7 bases spanning the gap. The V gene's germline CDR1 is SGHRS and CDR2 YFSETQ. CDR3 length: 13 amino acids. CDR3 in DNA: TGCGCCAGCAGCTTGGGGGAGCAAGATACGCAGTATTTT. It is translated as CASSLGEQDTQYF.

This clone was recorded only once. The DNA for the CDR3 is TGTGCCAGCAGCTCGGACTTCTACGAGCAGTACTTC. It encodes CASSSDFYEQYF. V and J are TRBV5-6 and TRBJ2-7; a possible D gene is TRBD2 (5 bases). The CDR3 loop spans 12 amino acids. CDR1 and CDR2 from the germline V gene are SGHDT and YYEEEE. Trimming pared 3 bases from V and 3 bases from J, leaving 7 bases between.

This chain links TRBV7-2 with TRBJ2-2; D is unresolved. Germline CDR1 SGHTA, CDR2 FQGNSA. Trimming stripped 2 bases from V and 0 bases from J, with 10 bases between. This CDR3 has 16 amino acids. The CDR3 DNA reads TGTGCCAGCAGCTTACAACCTGGCGCGAACACCGGGGAGCTGTTTTTT. This codes for CASSLQPGANTGELFF. The full variable domain, with the rest looked up from reference TRBV7-2 and TRBJ2-2, is GAGVSQSPSNKVTEKGKDVELRCDPISGHTALYWYRQSLGQGLEFLIYFQGNSAPDKSGLPSDRFSAERTGGSVSTLTIQRTQQEDSAVYLCASSLQPGANTGELFFGEGSRLTVL.

The chain recombines TRBV7-9 with TRBJ1-3; D is perhaps TRBD1 (6 bases). Germline V gene sequence: CDR1 SEHNR, CDR2 FQNEAQ (reference sequence). The V and J ends lost 5 bases and 4 bases respectively, with 9 bases between them. The CDR3 runs 13 residues. The chain's CDR3 is CASSQGSGNTIYF. The CDR3 DNA reads as TGTGCCAGCAGCCAGGGGTCGGGAAACACCATATATTTT. The full variable domain, with the rest looked up from reference TRBV7-9 and TRBJ1-3, is DTGVSQNPRHKITKRGQNVTFRCDPISEHNRLYWYRQTLGQGPEFLTYFQNEAQLEKSRLLSDRFSAERPKGSFSTLEIQRTEQGDSAMYLCASSQGSGNTIYFGEGSWLTVV.

V is TRBV14 and J is TRBJ1-2, with 11 bases matching TRBD1. The CDR3 runs to 15 residues. Trimming cost V 7 bases and J 12 bases; bases outside gene matches: 16. Germline assignment: CDR1 SGHDN and CDR2 FVKESK. DNA for the CDR3: TGTGCCAGCACCCCATTGGGTCCGCCGGGACAGGGGGACACCTTC. Translated: CASTPLGPPGQGDTF.

This clone has only a few counts. The V and J genes are TRBV28 and TRBJ1-4; D gene uncertain. The germline V and J ends were trimmed by 6 bases and 8 bases, with 10 bases remaining between them. CDR1 MDHEN and CDR2 SYDVKM come from the germline V gene. The CDR3 is 12 residues long. The CDR3 region is CASRGSGEKLFF. For the CDR3, the DNA is TGTGCCAGCAGGGGGTCTGGAGAAAAACTGTTTTTT.

This clone came up a few times. The V gene is TRBV9, the J gene TRBJ2-6, with 7 nucleotides matching TRBD1. Germline trimming cut 4 bases from V and 0 bases from J; bases unmatched to any gene: 7. This CDR3 comprises 17 residues. CDR1 SGDLS and CDR2 YYNGEE come from the germline V gene. The CDR3 here is CASSRRTGFSGANVLTF. The CDR3 nucleotides are TGTGCCAGCAGCCGACGGACAGGTTTCTCTGGGGCCAACGTCCTGACTTTC.

The genes are TRBV14 and TRBJ2-7; D not certain. V was clipped by 3 bases and J by 5 bases, with 14 bases between them. Per germline, CDR1 SGHDN and CDR2 FVKESK. This CDR3 contains 14 residues. In DNA, the CDR3 is TGTGCCAGCAGCCAGACCCTTAGCAACCACGAGCAGTACTTC. Its translation is CASSQTLSNHEQYF. Full variable domain (missing parts from reference TRBV14 and TRBJ2-7): EAGVTQFPSHSVIEKGQTVTLRCDPISGHDNLYWYRRVMGKEIKFLLHFVKESKQDESGMPNNRFLAERTGGTYSTLKVQPAELEDSGVYFCASSQTLSNHEQYFGPGTRLTVT.

The chain recombines TRBV18 with TRBJ1-5, with 7 bases aligning to TRBD1. J gave up 4 bases and V 3 bases, and 3 bases lay outside the gene matches. Looked up from germline, CDR1 is KGHSH and CDR2 is LQKENI. This CDR3 region has 14 residues. The CDR3 reads CASSPGQLNQPQHF. As DNA, the CDR3 is TGTGCCAGCTCACCGGGACAGTTAAATCAGCCCCAGCATTTT.

The rearrangement uses TRBV19 and TRBJ2-7, with TRBD2 matching 8 bases. Trimming took 5 bases from V and 4 from J; bases not matched to a gene: 7. Per the germline V gene, CDR1 is LNHDA and CDR2 is SQIVND (reference sequence). This CDR3 has 14 residues. Here the CDR3 reads CASSLRLAPYEQYF. The CDR3 nucleotides read TGTGCCAGTAGTTTACGACTAGCGCCTTACGAGCAGTACTTC.

This chain connects TRBV14 to TRBJ2-1, with 10 bases that match TRBD2. V lost 5 bases, J lost 5 bases, and 9 bases stayed unmatched. The CDR3 consists of 16 residues. The germline gives CDR1 SGHDN, CDR2 FVKESK. The CDR3 DNA reads TGTGCCAGCAGCAAGGGGCGGCTAGCGGGAGACAATGAGCAGTTCTTC. It encodes CASSKGRLAGDNEQFF.

This clone came up once. The CDR3, as DNA: TGTGCCAGCAGCCTCCGACTGGGGGTTGAGCAGTTCTTC. It yields the protein CASSLRLGVEQFF. This chain connects TRBV14 to TRBJ2-1; D assignment may be TRBD1 or TRBD2 (5 bases each). The germline V and J ends were trimmed by 4 bases and 9 bases, with 13 bases remaining between them. Germline V gives CDR1 SGHDN, CDR2 FVKESK. The CDR3 is 13 residues long. Based on the CDR3 plus reference TRBV14 and TRBJ2-1, the full variable domain is EAGVTQFPSHSVIEKGQTVTLRCDPISGHDNLYWYRRVMGKEIKFLLHFVKESKQDESGMPNNRFLAERTGGTYSTLKVQPAELEDSGVYFCASSLRLGVEQFFGPGTRLTVL.

The CDR3 DNA follows: TGTGCCATCAGTGAGTTGGGACGGAGGAGCTCCTACGAGCAGTACTTC. It encodes CAISELGRRSSYEQYF. This rearrangement joins TRBV10-3 to TRBJ2-7; either TRBD1 or TRBD2 may fit D (5 bases each). V was shortened by 1 base and J by 0 bases, with 13 bases between the two germline ends. There are 16 residues in the CDR3. Germline V CDR1 and CDR2: ENHRY, SYGVKD.

This clone has more than one count but fewer than ten. The rearrangement uses TRBV4-2 and TRBJ1-3, with TRBD1 matching over 7 bases. Germline assignment: CDR1 LGHNA and CDR2 YNFKEQ. Germline trimming cut 1 base from V and 4 bases from J; bases unmatched to any gene: 10. The CDR3 has 17 amino acids. The CDR3 DNA follows: TGTGCCAGCAGCCAAGGTCGGAGACAGGGTTCCGGAAACACCATATATTTT. This encodes CASSQGRRQGSGNTIYF.

This clone was found a few times. The chain is built from TRBV11-2 and TRBJ2-3; unclear D gene. The CDR3 spans 14 residues. The ends were cut back, 1 base at V and 2 bases at J, with 7 bases in the middle. Germline loops: CDR1 SGHAT, CDR2 FQNNGV. CDR3 protein: CASSLVGDTDTQYF. The DNA of the CDR3 is TGTGCCAGCAGCTTAGTTGGAGACACAGATACGCAGTATTTT.

The V call is TRBV6-5, the J call TRBJ2-1; D possibly corresponds to TRBD2 (6 bases). The CDR3 sequence is 15 residues long. Between the trimmed V and J ends, which lost 0 bases and 3 bases, there was a span of 9 bases. Per germline, CDR1 MNHEY and CDR2 SVGAGI. CDR3 DNA: TGTGCCAGCAGTTACTCGGGGAGGCTCTACAATGAGCAGTTCTTC. Translation gives CASSYSGRLYNEQFF.

V is TRBV5-1 and J is TRBJ2-1; tentatively, D is TRBD2 (7 bases). The CDR3 spans 15 residues. With 0 bases removed from V and 4 bases from J, the gap between germline ends came to 11 bases. CDR1 and CDR2 from the germline V gene are SGHRS and YFSETQ. The chain's CDR3 is CASSLGGGRYNEQFF. CDR3 nucleotides: TGCGCCAGCAGCTTGGGCGGGGGCCGTTACAATGAGCAGTTCTTC. Together with reference TRBV5-1 and TRBJ2-1, the CDR3 gives the full variable domain: KAGVTQTPRYLIKTRGQQVTLSCSPISGHRSVSWYQQTPGQGLQFLFEYFSETQRNKGNFPGRFSGRQFSNSRSEMNVSTLELGDSALYLCASSLGGGRYNEQFFGPGTRLTVL.

This clone was seen a handful of times. The V gene is TRBV11-3, the J gene TRBJ2-1, with TRBD2 matching 9 bases. The CDR3 loop spans 16 amino acids. V lost 6 bases, J lost 6 bases, and 12 bases stayed unmatched. Germline V lookup: CDR1 SGHNT, CDR2 YENEEA. The CDR3 reads CASSSRSGRSGNEQFF. DNA for the CDR3: TGTGCCAGCAGTTCTAGAAGCGGGAGGTCGGGCAATGAGCAGTTCTTC.

The chain employs TRBV5-4 and TRBJ2-3; the D is unclear. Germline-derived CDR1 and CDR2 are SGHNT and YYREEE (reference sequence). Trimming left V 2 bases short and J 2 bases short, with 12 bases between. This CDR3 has 15 amino acids. Written as DNA, the CDR3 is TGTGCCAGCAGCTTCACTCCGCAGAACACAGATACGCAGTATTTT. As protein: CASSFTPQNTDTQYF.

The rearrangement links TRBV27 to TRBJ1-5; maybe TRBD1 (6 bases). CDR3 length equals 13 residues. Trimming removed 2 bases at V and 8 bases at J, with 10 bases between. In germline, CDR1 is MNHEY, CDR2 SMNVEV (reference sequence). The CDR3 nucleotides are TGTGCCAGCAGTTTACAGGGGTTGGAGCCCCAGCATTTT. Its protein is CASSLQGLEPQHF.

The chain is built from TRBV6-1 and TRBJ2-5, with 7 bases lining up with TRBD1. This CDR3 has 15 amino acids. V lost 3 bases to trimming and J lost 1 base; unmatched junction nucleotides: 5. The germline gives CDR1 MNHNS, CDR2 SASEGT. The CDR3 loop reads CASSDYRGPQETQYF. The CDR3 DNA reads as TGTGCCAGCAGTGACTACAGGGGACCCCAAGAGACCCAGTACTTC.